Each of the 32 T cell receptor beta chains below was sequenced from the same sample in a study of blood T cell repertoires in COVID-19. TCRdb keeps only in-frame clones here, not all; method: immunoSEQ multiplex PCR. The top ten clones hold roughly 12% of a sample with around 170,000 clones, 84% of them seen once. What was sequenced was PBMCs or T cells enriched from blood (not recorded which). These receptors were obtained from a man aged 45-65 years who had recovered from COVID-19.

The J gene is TRBJ2-7, the V gene TRBV15; TRBD1 aligns across 12 bases. Germline V gene lookup returns CDR1 LNHNV and CDR2 YYDKDF (reference sequence). This CDR3 is 15 amino acids long. V shed 3 bases and J 3 bases; nucleotides not matched to a gene: 3. Written as DNA, the CDR3 is TGTGCCACCAGCAGCCGGGACAGGGGGCACTACGAGCAGTACTTC. This codes for CATSSRDRGHYEQYF.

This clone was picked up one time. The chain has TRBV12-3 or TRBV12-4 and TRBJ1-1; maybe TRBD1 (6 bases). There are 11 residues in the CDR3. The V and J ends lost 4 bases and 11 bases respectively, with 11 bases between them. This CDR3 is CASSSRGGAFF. CDR3 in DNA: TGTGCCAGCAGTTCCAGGGGTGGGGCTTTCTTT.

The chain combines TRBV5-4 with TRBJ2-2; D might be TRBD2 (5 bases). V was pared by 4 bases and J by 7 bases, with 5 bases between. Germline lookup yields CDR1 SGHNT and CDR2 YYREEE (reference sequence). The CDR3 runs to 11 residues. The CDR3 coding sequence is TGTGCCAGCAGCACTAGCGGGGAGCTGTTTTTT. Protein product: CASSTSGELFF.

The rearrangement uses TRBV5-4 and TRBJ2-3, with 9 bases matching TRBD2. This CDR3 comprises 17 residues. With 4 bases clipped from V and 7 bases from J, the junction kept 16 bases outside the gene matches. The germline gives CDR1 SGHNT, CDR2 YYREEE (reference sequence). CDR3 DNA: TGTGCCAGCAGCCTACAAGCTGGGCTAGCGGGAACGAATACGCAGTATTTT. Protein product: CASSLQAGLAGTNTQYF. The whole variable domain, remainder taken from reference TRBV5-4 and TRBJ2-3, is ETGVTQSPTHLIKTRGQQVTLRCSSQSGHNTVSWYQQALGQGPQFIFQYYREEENGRGNFPPRFSGLQFPNYSSELNVNALELDDSALYLCASSLQAGLAGTNTQYFGPGTRLTVL.

V usage is TRBV7-6 and J usage is TRBJ2-5; TRBD1 is a possible D gene (5 bases). Per germline, CDR1 SGHVS and CDR2 FNYEAQ. Trimming removed 4 bases at V and 2 bases at J, with 17 bases between. The CDR3 consists of 16 residues. The CDR3 reads CASSSKAGHTQETQYF. The CDR3 DNA reads TGTGCCAGCAGCTCAAAGGCCGGACACACACAAGAGACCCAGTACTTC.

This chain joins TRBV7-2 and TRBJ1-6; TRBD1 is a possible D gene (6 bases). Per the germline V gene, CDR1 is SGHTA and CDR2 is FQGNSA. CDR3 length equals 15 residues. Trimming took 3 bases from V and 7 from J, leaving 13 bases between them. The CDR3 here is CASSLLRGSNSPLHF. Here the CDR3 DNA reads TGTGCCAGCAGCTTGTTGAGGGGGTCCAATTCACCCCTCCACTTT.

This chain links TRBV20-1 with TRBJ2-5, with unresolved D. This CDR3 is 11 amino acids long. Trimming pared 6 bases from V and 5 bases from J, leaving 10 bases between. Germline assignment: CDR1 DFQATT and CDR2 SNEGSKA (reference sequence). The CDR3 DNA reads TGCAGTGCAGGAGAGTGGGAGACCCAGTACTTC. Amino acids: CSAGEWETQYF.

V is TRBV10-2 and J is TRBJ2-2; possible D gene TRBD1, 6 bases. The germline CDR1 and CDR2 sequences are WSHSY and SAAADI. The CDR3 runs to 15 residues. Trimming shortened V by 5 bases and J by 5 bases, and 15 bases separated the two germline ends. CDR3 loop: CASSSTGGETGELFF. The CDR3 bases are TGCGCCAGCAGTTCGACAGGCGGAGAAACCGGGGAGCTGTTTTTT.

This chain connects TRBV5-4 to TRBJ2-3; 10 bases align to TRBD2. The CDR3 is 17 amino acids. Germline CDR1 SGHNT, CDR2 YYREEE (reference sequence). Trimming cost V 0 bases and J 1 base; bases outside gene matches: 5. CDR3 sequence reads: CASSLELTSGGTDTQYF. DNA of the CDR3: TGTGCCAGCAGCTTGGAGCTCACTAGCGGGGGCACAGATACGCAGTATTTT.

The rearrangement uses TRBV5-4 and TRBJ2-3; 7 positions agree with TRBD1. The CDR3 runs to 14 residues. Germline V gives CDR1 SGHNT, CDR2 YYREEE (reference sequence). The V gene end was trimmed by 3 bases and the J gene end by 1 base; junction bases not matched to a gene: 2. The chain's CDR3 is CASSSDRGTDTQYF. The CDR3, as DNA: TGTGCCAGCAGCTCTGACAGGGGCACAGATACGCAGTATTTT. The whole variable domain, filled in from reference TRBV5-4 and TRBJ2-3, reads ETGVTQSPTHLIKTRGQQVTLRCSSQSGHNTVSWYQQALGQGPQFIFQYYREEENGRGNFPPRFSGLQFPNYSSELNVNALELDDSALYLCASSSDRGTDTQYFGPGTRLTVL.

J is TRBJ2-7 and V is TRBV12-3 or TRBV12-4; possibly TRBD1 for D (5 bases). The length of the CDR3 is 12 residues. The V end was cut by 6 bases, the J end by 6 bases, with 12 bases between. The CDR3 spells CASSPQAFEQYF. CDR3 nucleotide sequence: TGTGCCAGCAGCCCACAGGCCTTCGAGCAGTACTTC.

The CDR3 is CASSQDRASWTDTQYF. For the CDR3, the DNA is TGCGCCAGCAGCCAAGACAGGGCCTCGTGGACAGATACGCAGTATTTT. This chain uses TRBV4-3 with TRBJ2-3; the D gene is possibly TRBD1 (5 bases). This CDR3 comprises 16 residues. Germline assignment: CDR1 LGHNA and CDR2 YSLEER. Trimming stripped 0 bases from V and 3 bases from J, with 13 bases between.

The CDR3 DNA is TGTGCCACCAGTGACTCATGGACTAGCGGGTCCTACAATGAGCAGTTCTTC. Residues: CATSDSWTSGSYNEQFF. The chain employs TRBV24-1 and TRBJ2-1; 11 bases fit TRBD2. There are 17 residues in the CDR3. The V segment lost 4 bases and the J segment 1 base; nucleotides outside the gene matches: 5. From germline, CDR1 is KGHDR and CDR2 SFDVKD.

This chain connects TRBV9 to TRBJ2-2, with D tentatively TRBD2 (5 bases). The germline CDR1 and CDR2 sequences are SGDLS and YYNGEE. V was pared by 1 base and J by 7 bases, with 8 bases between. The CDR3 has 13 amino acids. CDR3 loop: CASSVNEGGELFF. The CDR3 region has the DNA TGTGCCAGCAGCGTAAATGAGGGCGGGGAGCTGTTTTTT.

The chain is built from TRBV24-1 and TRBJ1-1; a possible D gene is TRBD1 (5 bases). CDR1 and CDR2 (germline): KGHDR, SFDVKD. Trimming removed 5 bases at V and 1 base at J, with 13 bases between. The CDR3 length is 15 residues. The CDR3 region is CATSGRGGTNTEAFF. In DNA form, the CDR3 reads TGTGCCACCAGTGGTCGGGGGGGGACGAACACTGAAGCTTTCTTT.

This clone has a handful of counts. V usage is TRBV7-3 and J usage is TRBJ1-6, with D maybe TRBD1 (5 bases). The germline V and J ends were trimmed by 2 bases and 7 bases, with 9 bases remaining between them. The CDR3 consists of 14 residues. The V gene's germline CDR1 is SGHTA and CDR2 FQGTGA. The CDR3 DNA reads as TGTGCCAGCAGCTTATCCTACAGGAATTCACCCCTCCACTTT. Protein: CASSLSYRNSPLHF.

J is TRBJ1-2 and V is TRBV24-1; 9 bases agree with TRBD1. V lost 4 bases to trimming and J lost 6 bases; unmatched junction nucleotides: 8. The CDR3 is 15 amino acids. Germline assignment: CDR1 KGHDR and CDR2 SFDVKD. In DNA form, the CDR3 reads TGTGCCACCAGTGACAGGGACAGGGACGAGCATGGCTACACCTTC. It translates to CATSDRDRDEHGYTF.

The V gene is TRBV5-5, the J gene TRBJ2-1; 9 bases are a match to TRBD2. With V trimmed by 0 bases and J by 4 bases, 5 bases remained unmatched. CDR3 length: 16 residues. Germline V gene sequence: CDR1 SGHKS, CDR2 YYEKEE (reference sequence). The CDR3 nucleotides read TGTGCCAGCAGCTTGGAGCTAGCGGGGATTTACAATGAGCAGTTCTTC. It encodes CASSLELAGIYNEQFF.

V is TRBV27 and J is TRBJ2-7, with a weak D call TRBD1 (6 bases). CDR1 and CDR2 (germline): MNHEY, SMNVEV (reference sequence). CDR3 length equals 14 residues. V dropped 5 bases and J dropped 4 bases, with 15 bases sitting between them. CDR3 DNA: TGTGCCAGCAGTCCCCGGGACACTCTATACGAGCAGTACTTC. This encodes CASSPRDTLYEQYF.

The gene calls are TRBV5-4 and TRBJ2-2, with TRBD2 identical over 9 bases. Trimming took 0 bases from V and 3 from J; bases not matched to a gene: 6. Germline V CDR1 and CDR2: SGHNT, YYREEE (reference sequence). This CDR3 has 17 residues. The CDR3 nucleotides read TGTGCCAGCAGCTTGGAGGGGACTAGCCCCGACACCGGGGAGCTGTTTTTT. Protein: CASSLEGTSPDTGELFF.

A note on this clone: At one end the junction does not follow the germline gene, possibly because of a read error. The genes are TRBV4-1 and TRBJ2-7, with D maybe TRBD1 (6 bases). The CDR3 length is 13 residues. Germline lookup yields CDR1 MGHRA and CDR2 YSYEKL. CDR3 residues: CASSQETVGTFHF. The CDR3, as DNA: TGCGCCAGCAGCCAAGAGACGGTAGGGACATTCCACTTC.

The CDR3 is CASRLRGASTDTQYF. CDR3 coding DNA: TGTGCCAGCAGACTACGGGGGGCTAGCACAGATACGCAGTATTTT. The chain uses TRBV28 and TRBJ2-3; TRBD2 is a possible D gene (7 bases). The V end lost 6 bases, the J end lost 0 bases, and 13 bases lay between the germline ends. Germline assignment: CDR1 MDHEN and CDR2 SYDVKM. This CDR3 is built from 15 residues.

This sequence joins TRBV18 and TRBJ1-3, with TRBD1 as a possible D gene (5 bases). The CDR3 has 13 amino acids. Germline assignment: CDR1 KGHSH and CDR2 LQKENI. V was shortened by 10 bases and J by 4 bases, with 14 bases between the two germline ends. CDR3 amino acids: CATTGTEGNTIYF. Written as DNA, the CDR3 is TGTGCCACTACCGGGACTGAGGGAAACACCATATATTTT.

This chain joins TRBV7-2 and TRBJ2-2; unclear D gene. V lost 5 bases, J lost 6 bases, and 22 bases lay in between. Germline values: CDR1 SGHTA, CDR2 FQGNSA. The CDR3 totals 17 residues. The CDR3 region has the DNA TGTGCCAGCAGCCCACCGTCTTTTAGAACCTTGCCCGGGGAGCTGTTTTTT. This codes for CASSPPSFRTLPGELFF.

In its sample, this clone was seen a few times. This chain links TRBV25-1 with TRBJ1-1, with D hard to call. The CDR3 covers 13 residues. The germline V gene has CDR1 MGHDK and CDR2 SYGVNS. Trimming cost V 6 bases and J 2 bases, with 10 bases left between them. CDR3 in DNA: TGTGCCAGCAGCCTCGCGGCTAACACTGAAGCTTTCTTT. Translated, it gives CASSLAANTEAFF. The whole variable domain, filled in from reference TRBV25-1 and TRBJ1-1, reads EADIYQTPRYLVIGTGKKITLECSQTMGHDKMYWYQQDPGMELHLIHYSYGVNSTEKGDLSSESTVSRIRTEHFPLTLESARPSHTSQYLCASSLAANTEAFFGQGTRLTVV.

This clone was recorded a few times. The chain couples TRBV6-2 or TRBV6-3 to TRBJ2-5, with D possibly matching TRBD1 (7 bases). The CDR3 spans 14 residues. Trimming removed 5 bases at V and 4 bases at J, with 14 bases between. Germline lookup yields CDR1 MNHEY and CDR2 SVGEGT. This chain's CDR3 is CASSTRQGGETQYF. The CDR3 DNA sequence: TGTGCCAGCAGTACGCGACAGGGAGGAGAGACCCAGTACTTC.

The chain is built from TRBV27 and TRBJ2-2, with 8 positions matching TRBD1. The CDR3 is 13 residues long. V trimming: 8 bases; J trimming: 4 bases; junction bases outside the gene matches: 3. CDR1 is MNHEY, CDR2 SMNVEV, per germline (reference sequence). The CDR3 bases are TGTGCCAGCGGGGACAGGTCCACCGGGGAGCTGTTTTTT. The encoded protein is CASGDRSTGELFF.

This sequence joins TRBV19 and TRBJ1-2, with D perhaps matching TRBD1 (5 bases). The CDR3 loop spans 14 amino acids. V was shortened by 4 bases and J by 2 bases, with 11 bases between the two germline ends. CDR1 is LNHDA, CDR2 SQIVND, per germline (reference sequence). The CDR3 protein is CASSSRGRNYGYTF. For the CDR3, the DNA is TGTGCCAGTAGTAGCCGGGGGAGAAACTATGGCTACACCTTC.

V gene TRBV20-1 combines with J gene TRBJ2-7; the match to TRBD2 covers 9 bases. The length of the CDR3 is 11 residues. CDR1 and CDR2 from the germline V gene are DFQATT and SNEGSKA (reference sequence). The CDR3 DNA reads as TGCAGCACGGGACTAGCAAACGAGCAGTACTTC. Protein product: CSTGLANEQYF.

The chain couples TRBV7-9 to TRBJ2-6; D is ambiguous. Germline values: CDR1 SEHNR, CDR2 FQNEAQ (reference sequence). V was pared by 3 bases and J by 2 bases, with 8 bases between. The length of the CDR3 is 15 residues. CDR3 nucleotide sequence: TGTGCCAGCAGCTTGAGGAGAACTGGGGCCAACGTCCTGACTTTC. It is translated as CASSLRRTGANVLTF.

The genes are TRBV6-2 or TRBV6-3 and TRBJ2-2; 9 bases are a match to TRBD2. Germline V gene sequence: CDR1 MNHEY, CDR2 SVGEGT. V was pared by 6 bases and J by 8 bases, with 37 bases of the junction left unmatched. The CDR3 has 24 amino acids. CDR3 nucleotide sequence: TGTGCCAGCAGCCCCGGTTGGGTGCTGTCGACCCTCGGCGGAGGACTAGCGTTTATAGGGGAGCTGTTTTTT. Its protein product is CASSPGWVLSTLGGGLAFIGELFF.

The chain links TRBV2 to TRBJ1-5; D ambiguous. Trimming left V 6 bases short and J 0 bases short, with 9 bases between. The CDR3 runs 14 residues. In germline, CDR1 is SNHLY, CDR2 FYNNEI. The CDR3, as DNA: TGTGCCAGCAGGGGCGCCTATAGCAATCAGCCCCAGCATTTT. It specifies CASRGAYSNQPQHF.